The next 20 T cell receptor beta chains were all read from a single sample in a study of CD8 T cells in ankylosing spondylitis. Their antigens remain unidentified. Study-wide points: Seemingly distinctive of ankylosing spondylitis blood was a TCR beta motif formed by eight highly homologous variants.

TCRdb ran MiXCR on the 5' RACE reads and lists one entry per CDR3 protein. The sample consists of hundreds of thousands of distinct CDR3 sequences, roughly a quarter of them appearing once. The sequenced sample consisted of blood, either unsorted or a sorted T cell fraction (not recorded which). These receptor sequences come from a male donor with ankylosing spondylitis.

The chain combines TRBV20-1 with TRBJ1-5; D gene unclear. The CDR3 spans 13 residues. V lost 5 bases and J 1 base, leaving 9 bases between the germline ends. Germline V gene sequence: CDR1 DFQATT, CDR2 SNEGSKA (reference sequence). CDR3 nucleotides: TGCAGTGCTGTGGTGGACAGCAATCAGCCCCAGCATTTT. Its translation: CSAVVDSNQPQHF.

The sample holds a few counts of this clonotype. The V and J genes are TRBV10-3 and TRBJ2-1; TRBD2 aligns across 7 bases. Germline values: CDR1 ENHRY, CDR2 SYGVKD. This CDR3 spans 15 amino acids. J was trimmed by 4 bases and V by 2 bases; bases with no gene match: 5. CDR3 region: CAISERLADYNEQFF. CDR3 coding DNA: TGTGCCATCAGTGAGAGACTAGCCGATTACAATGAGCAGTTCTTC.

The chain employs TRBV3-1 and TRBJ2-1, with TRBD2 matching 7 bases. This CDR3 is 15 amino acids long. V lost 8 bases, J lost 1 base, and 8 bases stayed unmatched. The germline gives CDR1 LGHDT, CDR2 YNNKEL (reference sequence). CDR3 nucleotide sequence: TGTGCCAGCTCTGCGGGAGCTCTGTCCTACAATGAGCAGTTCTTC. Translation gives CASSAGALSYNEQFF.

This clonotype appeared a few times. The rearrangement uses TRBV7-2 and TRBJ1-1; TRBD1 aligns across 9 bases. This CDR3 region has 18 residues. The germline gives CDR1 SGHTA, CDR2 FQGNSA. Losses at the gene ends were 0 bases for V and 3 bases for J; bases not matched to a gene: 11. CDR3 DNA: TGTGCCAGCAGCTTAGCACCGGGACAGGGAAAGGGGGACACTGAAGCTTTCTTT. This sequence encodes CASSLAPGQGKGDTEAFF.

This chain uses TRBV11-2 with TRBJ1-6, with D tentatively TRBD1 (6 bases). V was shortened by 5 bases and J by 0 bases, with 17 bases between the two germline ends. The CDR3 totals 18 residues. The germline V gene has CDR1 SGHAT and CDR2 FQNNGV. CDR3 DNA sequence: TGTGCCAGCAGCCAAATCAGGGGCCCGAGCTCCTATAATTCACCCCTCCACTTT. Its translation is CASSQIRGPSSYNSPLHF.

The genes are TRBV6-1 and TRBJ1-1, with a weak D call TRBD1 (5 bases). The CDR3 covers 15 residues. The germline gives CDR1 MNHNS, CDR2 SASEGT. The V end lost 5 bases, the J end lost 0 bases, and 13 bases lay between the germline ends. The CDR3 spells CASSPWGGVNTEAFF. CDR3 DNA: TGTGCCAGCAGTCCATGGGGGGGGGTGAACACTGAAGCTTTCTTT.

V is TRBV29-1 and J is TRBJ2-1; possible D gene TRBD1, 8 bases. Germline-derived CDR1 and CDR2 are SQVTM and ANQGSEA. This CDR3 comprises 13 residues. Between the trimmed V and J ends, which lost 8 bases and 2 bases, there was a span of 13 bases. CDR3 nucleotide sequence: TGCAGCACAGGGGGGGGCGCCTACAATGAGCAGTTCTTC. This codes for CSTGGGAYNEQFF.

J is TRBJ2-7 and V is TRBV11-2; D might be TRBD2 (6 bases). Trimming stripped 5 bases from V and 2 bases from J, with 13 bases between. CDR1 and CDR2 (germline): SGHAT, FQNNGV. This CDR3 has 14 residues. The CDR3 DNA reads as TGTGCCAGCAGCGGCCTTGGGAGGACCTACGAGCAGTACGTC. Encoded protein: CASSGLGRTYEQYV.

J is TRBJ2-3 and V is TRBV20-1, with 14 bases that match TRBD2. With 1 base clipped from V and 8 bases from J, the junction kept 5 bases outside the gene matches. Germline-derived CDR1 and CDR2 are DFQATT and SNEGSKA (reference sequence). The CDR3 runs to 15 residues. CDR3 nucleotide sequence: TGCAGTGCTAGAGTCGGGACTAGCGGGAGTGGTACGCAGTATTTT. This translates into CSARVGTSGSGTQYF.

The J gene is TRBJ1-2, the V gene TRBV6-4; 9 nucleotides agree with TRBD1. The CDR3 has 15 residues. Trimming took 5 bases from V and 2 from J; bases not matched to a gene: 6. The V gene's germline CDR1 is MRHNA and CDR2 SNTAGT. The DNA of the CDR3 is TGTGCCAGCAGTTCGGGGACAGGGATCAACTATGGCTACACCTTC. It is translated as CASSSGTGINYGYTF.

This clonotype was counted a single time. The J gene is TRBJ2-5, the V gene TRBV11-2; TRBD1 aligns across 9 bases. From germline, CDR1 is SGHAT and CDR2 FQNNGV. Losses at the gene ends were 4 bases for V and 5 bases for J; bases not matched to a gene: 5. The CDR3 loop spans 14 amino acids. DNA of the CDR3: TGTGCCAGCAGCTGGGGACAGGGCGGCGAGACCCAGTACTTC. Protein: CASSWGQGGETQYF.

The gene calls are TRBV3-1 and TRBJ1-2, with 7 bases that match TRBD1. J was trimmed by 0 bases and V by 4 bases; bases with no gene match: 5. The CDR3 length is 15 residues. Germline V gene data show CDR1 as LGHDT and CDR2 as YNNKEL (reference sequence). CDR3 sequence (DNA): TGTGCCAGCAGCCCCGGGGACAGACCTAACTATGGCTACACCTTC. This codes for CASSPGDRPNYGYTF. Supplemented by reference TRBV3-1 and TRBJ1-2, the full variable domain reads DTAVSQTPKYLVTQMGNDKSIKCEQNLGHDTMYWYKQDSKKFLKIMFSYNNKELIINETVPNRFSPKSPDKAHLNLHINSLELGDSAVYFCASSPGDRPNYGYTFGSGTRLTVV.

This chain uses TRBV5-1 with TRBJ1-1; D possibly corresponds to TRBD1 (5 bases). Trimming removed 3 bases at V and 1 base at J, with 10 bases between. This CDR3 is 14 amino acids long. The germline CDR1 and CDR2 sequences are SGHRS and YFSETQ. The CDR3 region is CASSYNQGNTEAFF. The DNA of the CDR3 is TGCGCCAGCAGCTACAATCAGGGGAACACTGAAGCTTTCTTT. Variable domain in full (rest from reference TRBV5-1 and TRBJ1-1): KAGVTQTPRYLIKTRGQQVTLSCSPISGHRSVSWYQQTPGQGLQFLFEYFSETQRNKGNFPGRFSGRQFSNSRSEMNVSTLELGDSALYLCASSYNQGNTEAFFGQGTRLTVV.

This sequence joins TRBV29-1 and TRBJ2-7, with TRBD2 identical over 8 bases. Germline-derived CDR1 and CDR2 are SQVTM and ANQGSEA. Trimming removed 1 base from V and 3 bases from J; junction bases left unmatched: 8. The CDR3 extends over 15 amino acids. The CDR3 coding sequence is TGCAGCGTTGAAGCGCCGCGGCTAGCGGGCTACGAGCAGTACTTC. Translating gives CSVEAPRLAGYEQYF.

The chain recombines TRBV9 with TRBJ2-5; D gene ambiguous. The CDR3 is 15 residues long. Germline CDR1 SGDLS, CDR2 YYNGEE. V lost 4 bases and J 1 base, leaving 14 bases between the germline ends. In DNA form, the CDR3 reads TGTGCCAGCAGCTTTAGCCTTGGGTCCCAAGAGACCCAGTACTTC. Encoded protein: CASSFSLGSQETQYF.

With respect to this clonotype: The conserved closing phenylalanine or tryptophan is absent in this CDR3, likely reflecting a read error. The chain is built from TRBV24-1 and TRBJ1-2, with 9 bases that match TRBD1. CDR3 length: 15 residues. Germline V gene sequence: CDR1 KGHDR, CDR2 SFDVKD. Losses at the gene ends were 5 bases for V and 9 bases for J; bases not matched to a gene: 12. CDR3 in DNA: TGTGCCACCAGTGGATTTGAAGGGACAGGGAGGAGCTACACCGTC. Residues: CATSGFEGTGRSYTV.

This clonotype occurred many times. CDR3 bases: TGCAGTGCTAGAGTCGGGAACCTTAACTATGGCTACACCTTC. Residues: CSARVGNLNYGYTF. The chain has TRBV20-1 and TRBJ1-2; D remains unclear. The CDR3 loop spans 14 amino acids. CDR1 is DFQATT, CDR2 SNEGSKA, per germline (reference sequence). Trimming left V 1 base short and J 1 base short, with 10 bases between.

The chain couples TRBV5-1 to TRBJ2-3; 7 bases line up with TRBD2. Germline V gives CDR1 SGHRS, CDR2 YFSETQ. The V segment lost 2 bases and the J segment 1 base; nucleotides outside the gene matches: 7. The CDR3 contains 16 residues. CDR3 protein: CASSLSGLAGTDTQYF. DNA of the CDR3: TGCGCCAGCAGCTTATCGGGGCTAGCGGGCACAGATACGCAGTATTTT.

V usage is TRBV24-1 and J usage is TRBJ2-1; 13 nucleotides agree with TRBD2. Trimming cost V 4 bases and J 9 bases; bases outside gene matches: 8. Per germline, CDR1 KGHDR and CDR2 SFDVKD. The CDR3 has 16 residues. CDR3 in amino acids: CATSEGLAGIRSEQFF. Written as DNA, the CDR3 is TGTGCCACCAGTGAGGGACTAGCGGGAATAAGGAGTGAGCAGTTCTTC.

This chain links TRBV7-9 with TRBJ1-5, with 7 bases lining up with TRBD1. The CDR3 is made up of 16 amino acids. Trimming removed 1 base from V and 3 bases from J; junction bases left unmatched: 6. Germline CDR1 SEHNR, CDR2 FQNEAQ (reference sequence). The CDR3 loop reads CASSLGRQGYNQPQHF. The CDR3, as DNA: TGTGCCAGCAGCTTAGGTAGACAGGGCTACAATCAGCCCCAGCATTTT.